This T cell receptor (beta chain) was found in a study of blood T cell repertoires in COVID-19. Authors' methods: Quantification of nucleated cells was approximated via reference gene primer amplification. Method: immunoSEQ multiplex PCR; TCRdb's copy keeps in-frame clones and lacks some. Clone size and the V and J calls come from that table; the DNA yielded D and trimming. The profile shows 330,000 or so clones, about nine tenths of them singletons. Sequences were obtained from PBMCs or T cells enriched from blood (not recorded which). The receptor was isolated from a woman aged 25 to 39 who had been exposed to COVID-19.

The CDR3 spells CASSSREQSSYNEQFF. The CDR3 DNA reads TGCGCCAGCAGCTCTAGGGAGCAAAGCTCCTACAATGAGCAGTTCTTC. The chain uses TRBV5-1 and TRBJ2-1; TRBD2 might be the D (5 bases). The CDR3 contains 16 residues. Deletions cut 3 bases from V and 0 bases from J, with 13 bases between. CDR1 and CDR2 from the germline V gene are SGHRS and YFSETQ.